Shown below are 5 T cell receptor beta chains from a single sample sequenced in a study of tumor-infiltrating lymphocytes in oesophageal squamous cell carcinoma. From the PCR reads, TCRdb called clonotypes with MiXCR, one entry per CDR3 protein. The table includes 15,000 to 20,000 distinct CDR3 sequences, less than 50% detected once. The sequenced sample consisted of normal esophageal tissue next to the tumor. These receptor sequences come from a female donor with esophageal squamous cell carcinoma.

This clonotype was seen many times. CDR3 sequence reads: CASSYSGRSPYEQYF. The CDR3 region has the DNA TGTGCCAGCAGTTACAGCGGGAGAAGCCCCTACGAGCAGTACTTC. The chain uses TRBV28 and TRBJ2-7; 8 bases fit TRBD2. V gave up 4 bases and J gave up 2 bases; unmatched junction bases: 7. In germline, CDR1 is MDHEN, CDR2 SYDVKM. This CDR3 region has 15 residues.

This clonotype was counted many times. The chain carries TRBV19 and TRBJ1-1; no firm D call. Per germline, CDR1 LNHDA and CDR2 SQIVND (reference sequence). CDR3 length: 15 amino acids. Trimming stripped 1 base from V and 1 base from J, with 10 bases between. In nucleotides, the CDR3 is TGTGCCAGTAGTATAGGAAACCTTCCGAACACTGAAGCTTTCTTT. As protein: CASSIGNLPNTEAFF.

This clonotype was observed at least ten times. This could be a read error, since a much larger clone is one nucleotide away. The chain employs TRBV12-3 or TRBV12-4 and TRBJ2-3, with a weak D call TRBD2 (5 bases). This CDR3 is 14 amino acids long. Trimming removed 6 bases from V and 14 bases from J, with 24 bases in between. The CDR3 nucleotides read TGTGCCAGCAGGGCGACGGCGGGCACCGGGGAGCTGTATTTT. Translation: CASRATAGTGELYF.

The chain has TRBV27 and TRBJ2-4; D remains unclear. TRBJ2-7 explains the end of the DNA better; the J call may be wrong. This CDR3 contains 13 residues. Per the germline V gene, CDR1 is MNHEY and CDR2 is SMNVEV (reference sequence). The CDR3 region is CASSLSGGLEQYF. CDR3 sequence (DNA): TGTGCCAGCAGTTTATCAGGTGGGCTCGAGCAGTACTTC.

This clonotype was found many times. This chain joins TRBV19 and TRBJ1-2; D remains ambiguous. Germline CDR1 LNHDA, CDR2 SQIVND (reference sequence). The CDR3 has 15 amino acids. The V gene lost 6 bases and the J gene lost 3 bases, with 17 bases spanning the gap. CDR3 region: CASSPTSAGHYGYTF. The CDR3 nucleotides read TGTGCCAGTAGCCCCACTTCGGCGGGTCACTATGGCTACACCTTC.